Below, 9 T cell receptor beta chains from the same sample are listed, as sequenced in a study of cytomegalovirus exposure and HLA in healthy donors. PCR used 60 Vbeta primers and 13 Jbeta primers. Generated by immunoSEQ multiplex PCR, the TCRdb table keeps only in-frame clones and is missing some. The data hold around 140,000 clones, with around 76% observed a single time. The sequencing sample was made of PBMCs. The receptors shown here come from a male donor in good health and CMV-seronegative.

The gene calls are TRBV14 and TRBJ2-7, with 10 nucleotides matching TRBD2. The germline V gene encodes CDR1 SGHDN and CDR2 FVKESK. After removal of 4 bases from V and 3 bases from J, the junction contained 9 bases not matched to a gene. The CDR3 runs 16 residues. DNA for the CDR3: TGTGCCAGCAGCCGTCGGACTAGCGGATGGGTCTACGAGCAGTACTTC. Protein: CASSRRTSGWVYEQYF.

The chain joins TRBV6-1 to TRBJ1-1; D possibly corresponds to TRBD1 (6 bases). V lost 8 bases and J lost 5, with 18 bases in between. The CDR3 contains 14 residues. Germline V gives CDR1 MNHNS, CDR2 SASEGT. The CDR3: CASRHRADRTEAFF. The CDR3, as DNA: TGTGCCAGCCGACACAGGGCCGATCGGACTGAAGCTTTCTTT.

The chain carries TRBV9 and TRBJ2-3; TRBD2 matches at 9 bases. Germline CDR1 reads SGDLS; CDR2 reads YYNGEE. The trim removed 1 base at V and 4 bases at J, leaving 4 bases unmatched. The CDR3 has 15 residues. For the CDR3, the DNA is TGTGCCAGCAGCGTAAATGCGGGAGGGCCAGATACGCAGTATTTT. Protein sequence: CASSVNAGGPDTQYF. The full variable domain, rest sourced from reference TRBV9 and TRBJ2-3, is DSGVTQTPKHLITATGQRVTLRCSPRSGDLSVYWYQQSLDQGLQFLIQYYNGEERAKGNILERFSAQQFPDLHSELNLSSLELGDSALYFCASSVNAGGPDTQYFGPGTRLTVL.

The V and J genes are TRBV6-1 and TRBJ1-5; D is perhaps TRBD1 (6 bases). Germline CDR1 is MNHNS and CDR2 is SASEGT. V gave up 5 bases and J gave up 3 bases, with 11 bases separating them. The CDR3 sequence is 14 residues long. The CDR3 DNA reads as TGTGCCAGCAGTTTGACAGGAGCCAATCAGCCCCAGCATTTT. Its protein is CASSLTGANQPQHF.

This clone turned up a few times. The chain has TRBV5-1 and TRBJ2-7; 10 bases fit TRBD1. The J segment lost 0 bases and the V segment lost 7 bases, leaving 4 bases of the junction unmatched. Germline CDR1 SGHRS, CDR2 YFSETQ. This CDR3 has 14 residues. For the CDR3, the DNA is TGCGCCAGCCACCGGGACAGGGGCTCCTACGAGCAGTACTTC. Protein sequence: CASHRDRGSYEQYF. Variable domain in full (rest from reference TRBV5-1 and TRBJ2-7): KAGVTQTPRYLIKTRGQQVTLSCSPISGHRSVSWYQQTPGQGLQFLFEYFSETQRNKGNFPGRFSGRQFSNSRSEMNVSTLELGDSALYLCASHRDRGSYEQYFGPGTRLTVT.

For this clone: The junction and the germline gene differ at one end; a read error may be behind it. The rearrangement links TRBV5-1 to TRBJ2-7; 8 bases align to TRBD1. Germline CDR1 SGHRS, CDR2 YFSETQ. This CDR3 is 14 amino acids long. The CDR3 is CASNLVQGAYEQYF. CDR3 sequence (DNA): TGCGCCAGCAACTTGGTACAGGGGGCCTACGAGCAGTACTTC.

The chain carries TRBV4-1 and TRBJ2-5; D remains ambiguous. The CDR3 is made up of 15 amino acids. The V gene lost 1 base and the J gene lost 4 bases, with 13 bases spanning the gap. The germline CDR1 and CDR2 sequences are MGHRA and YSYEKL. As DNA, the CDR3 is TGCGCCAGCAGCCAAGTGCAACAGCCCCCAGAGACCCAGTACTTC. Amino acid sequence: CASSQVQQPPETQYF.

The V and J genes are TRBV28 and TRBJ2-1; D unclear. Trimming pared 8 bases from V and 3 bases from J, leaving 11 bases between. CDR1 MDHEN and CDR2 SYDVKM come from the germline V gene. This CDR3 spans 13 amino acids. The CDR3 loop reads CASFTSRYNEQFF. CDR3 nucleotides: TGTGCCAGCTTCACTTCACGCTACAATGAGCAGTTCTTC.

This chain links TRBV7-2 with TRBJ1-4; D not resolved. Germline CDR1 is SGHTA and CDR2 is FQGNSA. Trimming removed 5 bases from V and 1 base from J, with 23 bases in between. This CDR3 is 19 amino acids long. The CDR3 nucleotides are TGTGCCAGCAGCCCCCGCGGGGTGGCCGGTTTTGGAACTAATGAAAAACTGTTTTTT. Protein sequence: CASSPRGVAGFGTNEKLFF. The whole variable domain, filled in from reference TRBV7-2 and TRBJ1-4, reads GAGVSQSPSNKVTEKGKDVELRCDPISGHTALYWYRQSLGQGLEFLIYFQGNSAPDKSGLPSDRFSAERTGGSVSTLTIQRTQQEDSAVYLCASSPRGVAGFGTNEKLFFGSGTQLSVL.